A single sample gave rise to the 27 T cell receptor beta chains below, sequenced in a study of T-cell reconstitution after alpha-beta-depleted transplantation in children. It was with unique molecular identifiers that the TCRbeta library was prepared. One entry per CDR3 protein, called by TCRdb with MiXCR from the PCR reads. This sample has under 450,000 distinct CDR3 sequences; 10% to 15% occur once, and the top ten carry 4% to 5.5%. The sample in question was PBMCs, obtained from the stem cell graft. The receptors come from a human donor who donated a stem cell graft to a child with Fanconi anemia.

This clonotype was counted many times. The chain joins TRBV27 to TRBJ2-1, with no clear D. The CDR3 loop spans 14 amino acids. Looked up from germline, CDR1 is MNHEY and CDR2 is SMNVEV (reference sequence). Trimming removed 3 bases from V and 0 bases from J, with 6 bases in between. In DNA form, the CDR3 reads TGTGCCAGCAGTTTCGCAGTCTCCTACAATGAGCAGTTCTTC. Translating it yields CASSFAVSYNEQFF.

The chain is built from TRBV28 and TRBJ2-1, with D perhaps matching TRBD1 (5 bases). Germline V gene sequence: CDR1 MDHEN, CDR2 SYDVKM. The V and J ends lost 2 bases and 9 bases respectively, with 8 bases between them. This CDR3 comprises 12 residues. CDR3 sequence (DNA): TGTGCCAGCAGTTTACAAGGGGTTGAGCAGTTCTTC. It yields the protein CASSLQGVEQFF.

This clonotype was observed a few times. The chain combines TRBV9 with TRBJ2-1; 8 bases fit TRBD2. The trim removed 4 bases at V and 2 bases at J, leaving 8 bases unmatched. This CDR3 is 16 amino acids long. Germline V gene lookup returns CDR1 SGDLS and CDR2 YYNGEE. The CDR3: CASSPRAGVAYNEQFF. The CDR3 DNA reads as TGTGCCAGCAGCCCAAGAGCGGGGGTAGCCTACAATGAGCAGTTCTTC.

The chain carries TRBV30 and TRBJ2-2; unclear D gene. This CDR3 comprises 15 residues. V dropped 2 bases and J dropped 2 bases, with 12 bases sitting between them. In germline, CDR1 is GTSNPN, CDR2 SVGIG (reference sequence). The CDR3 loop is CAWSRMTFNTGELFF. The CDR3 DNA reads as TGTGCCTGGAGTCGCATGACCTTTAACACCGGGGAGCTGTTTTTT.

The gene calls are TRBV20-1 and TRBJ1-1; tentative D call: TRBD1 (5 bases). Deletions cut 5 bases from V and 4 bases from J, with 14 bases between. Per the germline V gene, CDR1 is DFQATT and CDR2 is SNEGSKA (reference sequence). CDR3 length equals 13 residues. CDR3 DNA sequence: TGCAGTGCTCCTCGGGGGGAGGGCACTGAAGCTTTCTTT. As protein: CSAPRGEGTEAFF.

The chain joins TRBV12-3 or TRBV12-4 to TRBJ2-2; unclear D gene. There are 15 residues in the CDR3. Trimming shortened V by 6 bases and J by 0 bases, and 11 bases separated the two germline ends. The DNA of the CDR3 is TGTGCCAGCAGGTTATCGGGTACGAACACCGGGGAGCTGTTTTTT. Residues: CASRLSGTNTGELFF.

A few counts support this clonotype. The chain joins TRBV24-1 to TRBJ2-2; 7 nucleotides align to TRBD1. Germline values: CDR1 KGHDR, CDR2 SFDVKD. V gave up 4 bases and J gave up 9 bases; unmatched junction bases: 10. The CDR3 extends over 15 amino acids. CDR3 protein: CATSETQGDLRELFF. Here the CDR3 DNA reads TGTGCCACCAGTGAGACCCAGGGGGATCTCCGGGAGCTGTTTTTT.

The chain recombines TRBV5-4 with TRBJ2-5, with a weak D call TRBD2 (6 bases). Germline CDR1 is SGHNT and CDR2 is YYREEE (reference sequence). Trimming took 2 bases from V and 5 from J, leaving 13 bases between them. CDR3 length equals 14 residues. The CDR3 is CASSFISGGETQYF. The CDR3 DNA sequence: TGTGCCAGCAGCTTTATTAGCGGTGGGGAGACCCAGTACTTC.

There are many counts of this clonotype. The chain carries TRBV29-1 and TRBJ2-7; no firm D call. The germline V gene encodes CDR1 SQVTM and CDR2 ANQGSEA. The CDR3 has 13 residues. The V gene lost 5 bases and the J gene lost 0 bases, with 11 bases spanning the gap. The CDR3 sequence: CSVNDGSSYEQYF. The CDR3 DNA is TGCAGCGTTAATGACGGTAGCTCCTACGAGCAGTACTTC.

This clonotype was seen a few times. The rearrangement joins TRBV2 to TRBJ1-1; D call uncertain. V was pared by 5 bases and J by 0 bases, with 7 bases between. The CDR3 has 13 amino acids. From germline, CDR1 is SNHLY and CDR2 FYNNEI. The CDR3 reads CASSTFMNTEAFF. The DNA for the CDR3 is TGTGCCAGCAGTACTTTCATGAACACTGAAGCTTTCTTT.

This sequence joins TRBV24-1 and TRBJ1-2; 9 bases line up with TRBD1. CDR3 length equals 15 residues. Germline V gives CDR1 KGHDR, CDR2 SFDVKD. Unmatched junction bases numbered 13, after V lost 7 bases and J lost 8 bases. This CDR3 reads CATSGTGTGRIGYTF. Here the CDR3 DNA reads TGTGCCACCAGCGGGACCGGGACAGGGCGTATCGGCTACACCTTC.

The chain has TRBV7-2 and TRBJ1-5, with D tentatively TRBD1 (5 bases). Deletions cut 1 base from V and 5 bases from J, with 12 bases between. This CDR3 region has 15 residues. Germline CDR1 reads SGHTA; CDR2 reads FQGNSA. CDR3: CASSLEAGKDQPQHF. The CDR3 DNA is TGTGCCAGCAGCTTAGAAGCAGGGAAGGATCAGCCCCAGCATTTT. Variable domain in full (rest from reference TRBV7-2 and TRBJ1-5): GAGVSQSPSNKVTEKGKDVELRCDPISGHTALYWYRQSLGQGLEFLIYFQGNSAPDKSGLPSDRFSAERTGGSVSTLTIQRTQQEDSAVYLCASSLEAGKDQPQHFGDGTRLSIL.

The chain has TRBV12-3 or TRBV12-4 and TRBJ1-5; no clear D gene. V shed 5 bases and J shed 4 bases, with 9 bases lying between them. The CDR3 consists of 13 residues. Here the CDR3 DNA reads TGTGCCAGCAGTGGGCAGACTAATCAGCCCCAGCATTTT. Translation: CASSGQTNQPQHF.

This clonotype was picked up many times. This chain links TRBV12-3 or TRBV12-4 with TRBJ1-1, with D possibly TRBD1 on 5 matching bases. The CDR3 extends over 11 amino acids. Trimming left V 3 bases short and J 10 bases short, with 9 bases between. The CDR3 loop reads CASSLGVAAFF. The CDR3 nucleotides are TGTGCCAGCAGTTTGGGGGTTGCAGCTTTCTTT.

The CDR3 spells CASSPSIPNYGYTF. CDR3 coding DNA: TGTGCCAGCAGCCCGAGTATTCCTAACTATGGCTACACCTTC. The genes are TRBV28 and TRBJ1-2; no firm D call. Germline V gives CDR1 MDHEN, CDR2 SYDVKM. This CDR3 spans 14 amino acids. The germline V and J ends were trimmed by 6 bases and 0 bases, with 11 bases remaining between them.

This clonotype has more than one count but fewer than ten. V gene TRBV20-1 combines with J gene TRBJ2-7, with 7 bases that match TRBD2. This CDR3 has 14 amino acids. CDR1 is DFQATT and CDR2 is SNEGSKA in the germline V gene (reference sequence). V was pared by 3 bases and J by 0 bases, with 5 bases of the junction left unmatched. The CDR3 is CSASFPGGSYEQYF. CDR3 nucleotide sequence: TGCAGTGCTAGTTTTCCGGGGGGCTCCTACGAGCAGTACTTC.

The chain combines TRBV5-4 with TRBJ2-5; 10 bases agree with TRBD2. The CDR3 contains 17 residues. With V trimmed by 1 base and J by 3 bases, 9 bases remained unmatched. CDR1 and CDR2 (germline): SGHNT, YYREEE (reference sequence). CDR3 nucleotides: TGTGCCAGCAGCTTGTGGTATAGCGGGGGGAATAAAGAGACCCAGTACTTC. The encoded protein is CASSLWYSGGNKETQYF.

This clonotype was recorded a few times. This chain connects TRBV5-1 to TRBJ2-1; D might be TRBD1 (6 bases). Germline V gives CDR1 SGHRS, CDR2 YFSETQ. Trimming cost V 2 bases and J 6 bases, with 12 bases left between them. The CDR3 contains 14 residues. CDR3 sequence reads: CASSFQGPGNEQFF. The CDR3 nucleotides read TGCGCCAGCAGCTTTCAGGGGCCGGGCAATGAGCAGTTCTTC.

Only a few counts were recorded for this clonotype. The V gene is TRBV2, the J gene TRBJ2-5; D ambiguous. Trimming took 1 base from V and 5 from J, leaving 8 bases between them. The V gene's germline CDR1 is SNHLY and CDR2 FYNNEI. The CDR3 consists of 13 residues. The CDR3 region has the DNA TGTGCCAGCAGTGAAGGAAGGGATGAGACCCAGTACTTC. Its translation is CASSEGRDETQYF.

The chain links TRBV2 to TRBJ1-1, with D hard to call. Deletions cut 4 bases from V and 6 bases from J, with 12 bases between. This CDR3 has 13 residues. Germline assignment: CDR1 SNHLY and CDR2 FYNNEI. The CDR3 here is CASSAGVVAEAFF. CDR3 DNA sequence: TGTGCCAGCAGTGCCGGGGTGGTGGCTGAAGCTTTCTTT. The full variable domain, rest sourced from reference TRBV2 and TRBJ1-1, is EPEVTQTPSHQVTQMGQEVILRCVPISNHLYFYWYRQILGQKVEFLVSFYNNEISEKSEIFDDQFSVERPDGSNFTLKIRSTKLEDSAMYFCASSAGVVAEAFFGQGTRLTVV.

This clonotype was seen a few times. The chain couples TRBV5-1 to TRBJ2-3, with 9 bases aligning to TRBD2. J gave up 0 bases and V 4 bases, and 18 bases lay outside the gene matches. There are 20 residues in the CDR3. Germline V lookup: CDR1 SGHRS, CDR2 YFSETQ. CDR3 bases: TGCGCCAGCAGCCTCCGCCCTCATCGACTAGCGGTACCTAGCACAGATACGCAGTATTTT. This sequence encodes CASSLRPHRLAVPSTDTQYF. The complete variable domain, with remaining parts taken from reference TRBV5-1 and TRBJ2-3, reads KAGVTQTPRYLIKTRGQQVTLSCSPISGHRSVSWYQQTPGQGLQFLFEYFSETQRNKGNFPGRFSGRQFSNSRSEMNVSTLELGDSALYLCASSLRPHRLAVPSTDTQYFGPGTRLTVL.

This clonotype was counted many times. V and J are TRBV28 and TRBJ1-5, with D possibly TRBD1 on 5 matching bases. Looked up from germline, CDR1 is MDHEN and CDR2 is SYDVKM. This CDR3 is 13 amino acids long. Trimming removed 4 bases from V and 7 bases from J, with 11 bases in between. The CDR3 DNA is TGTGCCAGCAGTTATGGGGGAAGGCAGCCCCAGCATTTT. This codes for CASSYGGRQPQHF.

This clonotype was observed a few times. V gene TRBV20-1 combines with J gene TRBJ1-2; 7 nucleotides align to TRBD1. The CDR3 is made up of 13 amino acids. V lost 3 bases, J lost 6 bases, and 7 bases stayed unmatched. Germline V gene data show CDR1 as DFQATT and CDR2 as SNEGSKA (reference sequence). CDR3 protein: CSASSGGADGYTF. The CDR3 DNA is TGCAGTGCTAGTTCAGGGGGAGCTGATGGCTACACCTTC.

The chain combines TRBV15 with TRBJ2-1; 7 nucleotides line up with TRBD1. The V segment lost 4 bases and the J segment 6 bases; nucleotides outside the gene matches: 3. The germline CDR1 and CDR2 sequences are LNHNV and YYDKDF (reference sequence). The CDR3 length is 13 residues. The CDR3 sequence is CATSTGTVNEQFF. CDR3 DNA: TGTGCCACCAGCACCGGGACAGTCAATGAGCAGTTCTTC.

The V and J genes are TRBV2 and TRBJ2-1; 9 bases fit TRBD1. This CDR3 spans 11 amino acids. Germline assignment: CDR1 SNHLY and CDR2 FYNNEI. With V trimmed by 9 bases and J by 13 bases, 7 bases remained unmatched. The CDR3 region has the DNA TGTGCCAGTTTCGGGACAGGGATACAGTTCTTC. Protein sequence: CASFGTGIQFF.

The V gene is TRBV7-2, the J gene TRBJ2-5; possibly TRBD1 for D (6 bases). CDR3 size: 14 residues. The germline CDR1 and CDR2 sequences are SGHTA and FQGNSA. Trimming took 5 bases from V and 1 from J, leaving 11 bases between them. The CDR3 DNA follows: TGTGCCAGCAGCCGGGACACCTCCCAAGAGACCCAGTACTTC. Translation gives CASSRDTSQETQYF.

The sample holds a few counts of this clonotype. The CDR3 region has the DNA TGTGCCAGCAGTTTAGTGGGACGGCCGGTGAAGGTTGGCTACACCTTC. This sequence encodes CASSLVGRPVKVGYTF. The chain combines TRBV12-3 or TRBV12-4 with TRBJ1-2; tentative D call: TRBD1 (5 bases). This CDR3 spans 16 amino acids. V was pared by 1 base and J by 7 bases, with 19 bases between.